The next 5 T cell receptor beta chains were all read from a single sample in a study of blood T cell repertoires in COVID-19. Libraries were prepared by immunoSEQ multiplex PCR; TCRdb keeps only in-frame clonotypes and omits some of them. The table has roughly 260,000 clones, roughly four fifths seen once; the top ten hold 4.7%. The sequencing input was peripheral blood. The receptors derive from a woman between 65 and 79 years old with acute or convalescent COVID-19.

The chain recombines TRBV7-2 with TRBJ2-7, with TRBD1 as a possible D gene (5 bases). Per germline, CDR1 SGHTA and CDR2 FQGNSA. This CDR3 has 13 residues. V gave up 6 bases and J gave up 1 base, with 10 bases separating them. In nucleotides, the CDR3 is TGTGCCAGCAGACAGGCCTCATCCTACGAGCAGTACTTC. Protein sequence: CASRQASSYEQYF.

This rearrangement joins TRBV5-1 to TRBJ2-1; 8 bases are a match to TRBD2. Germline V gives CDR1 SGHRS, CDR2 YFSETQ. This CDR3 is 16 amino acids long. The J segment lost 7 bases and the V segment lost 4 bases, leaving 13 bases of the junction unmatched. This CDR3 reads CASSTHGGVTGNEQFF. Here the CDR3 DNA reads TGCGCCAGCAGCACGCACGGGGGGGTGACGGGTAATGAGCAGTTCTTC.

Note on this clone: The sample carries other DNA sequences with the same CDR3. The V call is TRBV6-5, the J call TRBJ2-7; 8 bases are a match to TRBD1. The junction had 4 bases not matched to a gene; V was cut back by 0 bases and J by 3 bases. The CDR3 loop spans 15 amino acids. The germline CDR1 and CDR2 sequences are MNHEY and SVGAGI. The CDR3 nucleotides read TGTGCCAGCAGTTACTCTGGACAGGGTAGCTACGAGCAGTACTTC. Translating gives CASSYSGQGSYEQYF.

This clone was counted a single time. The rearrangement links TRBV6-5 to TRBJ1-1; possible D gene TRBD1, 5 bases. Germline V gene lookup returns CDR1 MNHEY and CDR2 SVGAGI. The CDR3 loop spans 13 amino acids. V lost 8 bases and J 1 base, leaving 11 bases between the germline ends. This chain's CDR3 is CASQTGGNTEAFF. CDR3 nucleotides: TGTGCCAGCCAAACGGGGGGGAACACTGAAGCTTTCTTT.

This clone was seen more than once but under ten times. The CDR3 loop reads CASSLGGRTGGQPQHF. As DNA, the CDR3 is TGTGCCAGCAGCTTAGGCGGGCGTACAGGGGGTCAGCCCCAGCATTTT. The J gene is TRBJ1-5, the V gene TRBV13; 8 bases are shared with TRBD1. After removal of 0 bases from V and 6 bases from J, the junction contained 7 bases not matched to a gene. Germline CDR1 PRHDT, CDR2 FYEKMQ (reference sequence). The CDR3 is 16 residues long.